This T cell receptor (beta chain) appears in the sequencing data of a study of T cell responses to AZD1222 COVID-19 vaccine. Whole-study findings and limits: In a largely white British group with more females than males, clonal diversity was possibly underestimated. Nearly half of spike-specific TCRs reportedly target unmutated variant regions. Vaccine-related CD4 TCRs covered spike, predominating at 160-218 and 743-854.

Clones were read by immunoSEQ multiplex PCR, and TCRdb kept only the in-frame ones, dropping some. The sample lists about 130,000 clones, under 90% occurring once. Turning to this clone: What it recognizes is unknown.

CDR1 is SGHAT and CDR2 is FQNNGV in the germline V gene. V shed 5 bases and J 6 bases; nucleotides not matched to a gene: 5. CDR3 length equals 15 residues. The rearrangement uses TRBV11-2 and TRBJ2-2; 11 bases are shared with TRBD2. The sample was peripheral blood, taken on day 0 of AZD1222 vaccination. The receptor was derived from an adult in good health. The CDR3: CASSHLSGGAGELFF. The DNA of the CDR3 is TGTGCCAGCAGCCACCTTAGCGGGGGGGCCGGGGAGCTGTTTTTT.